This entry features one T cell receptor (beta chain) sequence. Antigen specificity is unknown. The sample originates from a study of blood T cells in healthy people across ages. Findings and caveats of the study: Roughly linearly, TCR beta diversity per million T cells fell as age increased.

Germline V gives CDR1 MNHEY, CDR2 SMNVEV (reference sequence). The CDR3 is 15 amino acids. The J segment lost 15 bases and the V segment lost 0 bases, leaving 14 bases of the junction unmatched. Sample-barcoded 5' priming and a J-beta primer mix drove a second PCR of about 6 to 12 cycles. TCRdb processed the 5' RACE reads anew with MiXCR; each CDR3 protein has one entry. The sample includes roughly 900,000 distinct CDR3 sequences, around 46% of them seen just once. Each sample yielded at least 6.5 million isolated PBMCs. Sequencing was done on a sample of blood. The chain links TRBV27 to TRBJ2-4, with TRBD2 matching 7 bases. This receptor was obtained from a man aged 25-40 years in good health. Written as DNA, the CDR3 is TGTGCCAGCAGTTTATCGGGGGGAGGGATCTACGAGCGGTACTTC. Encoded protein: CASSLSGGGIYERYF.